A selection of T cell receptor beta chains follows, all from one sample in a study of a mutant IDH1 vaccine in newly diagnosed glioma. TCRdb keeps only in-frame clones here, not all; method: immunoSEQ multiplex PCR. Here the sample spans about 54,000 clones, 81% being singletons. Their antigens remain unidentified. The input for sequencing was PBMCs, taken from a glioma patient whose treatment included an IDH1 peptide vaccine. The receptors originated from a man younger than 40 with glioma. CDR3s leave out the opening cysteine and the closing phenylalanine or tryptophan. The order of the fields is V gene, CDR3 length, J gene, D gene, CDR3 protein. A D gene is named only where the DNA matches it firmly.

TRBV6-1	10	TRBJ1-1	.	ASSLDSRSSF
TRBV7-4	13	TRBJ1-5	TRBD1	ASSRRDRGNQPQH
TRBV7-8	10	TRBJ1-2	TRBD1	ASRGQGIVYT
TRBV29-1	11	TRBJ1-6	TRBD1	SVEERQGAPLH
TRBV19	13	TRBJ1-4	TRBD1	ASSVTGGPNEKLF
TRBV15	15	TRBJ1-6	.	ATSRDGGSSYNSPLH
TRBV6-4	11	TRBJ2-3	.	ASSGSSTDTQY
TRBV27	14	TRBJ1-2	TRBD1	ASSLLPGQGIEGYT
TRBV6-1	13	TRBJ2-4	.	ASSEWGMAKNIQY
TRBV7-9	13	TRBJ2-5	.	ASSLGGTKRETQY
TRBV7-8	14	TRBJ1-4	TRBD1	ASSFRRDSANEKLF
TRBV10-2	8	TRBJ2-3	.	ASQEHTQY
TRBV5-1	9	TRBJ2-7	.	ASSTSYEQY
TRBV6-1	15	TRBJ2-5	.	ASSEGRGHRGQETQY
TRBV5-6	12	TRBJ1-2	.	ASSFGTGSYGYT
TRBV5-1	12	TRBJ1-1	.	ASSPQASSTEAF
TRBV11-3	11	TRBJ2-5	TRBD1	ASSLGQGETQY
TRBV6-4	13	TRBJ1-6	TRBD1	ASSRTGVYNSPLH
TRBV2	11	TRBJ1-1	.	ASRVQRNTEAF
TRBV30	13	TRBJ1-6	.	AWTYRTAYNSPLH
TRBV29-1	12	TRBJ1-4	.	SALLVATNEKLF
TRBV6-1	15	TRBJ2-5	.	ASSVRAVIGGQETQY